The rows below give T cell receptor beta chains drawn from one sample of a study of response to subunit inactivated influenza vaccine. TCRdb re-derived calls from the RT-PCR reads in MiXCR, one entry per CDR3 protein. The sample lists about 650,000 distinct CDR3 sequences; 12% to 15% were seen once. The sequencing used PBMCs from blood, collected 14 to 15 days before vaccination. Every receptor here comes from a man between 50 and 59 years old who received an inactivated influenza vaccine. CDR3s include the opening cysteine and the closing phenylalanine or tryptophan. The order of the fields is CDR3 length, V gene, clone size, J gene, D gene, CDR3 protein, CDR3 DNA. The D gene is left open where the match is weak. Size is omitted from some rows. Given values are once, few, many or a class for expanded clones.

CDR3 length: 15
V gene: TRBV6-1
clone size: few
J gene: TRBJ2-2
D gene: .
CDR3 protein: CASSDVWGVDGELFF
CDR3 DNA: TGTGCCAGCAGTGATGTATGGGGGGTTGACGGGGAGCTGTTTTTT

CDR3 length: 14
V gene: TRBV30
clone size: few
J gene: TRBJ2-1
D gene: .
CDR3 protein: CAWSDQPTYNEQFF
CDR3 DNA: TGTGCCTGGAGCGACCAGCCAACTTACAATGAGCAGTTCTTC

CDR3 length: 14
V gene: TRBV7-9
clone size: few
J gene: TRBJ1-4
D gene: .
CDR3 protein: CASSKGPSNEKLFF
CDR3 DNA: TGTGCCAGCAGCAAGGGACCGTCTAATGAAAAACTGTTTTTT

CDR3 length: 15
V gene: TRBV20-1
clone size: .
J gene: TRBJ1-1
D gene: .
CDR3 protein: CSARDMVRVNTEAFF
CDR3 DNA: TGCAGTGCTAGAGATATGGTCAGGGTGAACACTGAAGCTTTCTTT

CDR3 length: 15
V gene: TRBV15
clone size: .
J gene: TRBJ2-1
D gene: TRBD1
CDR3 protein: CATSSGQGGLNEQFF
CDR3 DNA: TGTGCCACCAGCAGCGGACAGGGGGGCCTCAATGAGCAGTTCTTC

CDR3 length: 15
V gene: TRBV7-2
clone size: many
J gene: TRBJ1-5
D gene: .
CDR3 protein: CASSLTSGGNQPQHF
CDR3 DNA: TGTGCCAGCAGCTTAACAAGCGGGGGAAATCAGCCCCAGCATTTT

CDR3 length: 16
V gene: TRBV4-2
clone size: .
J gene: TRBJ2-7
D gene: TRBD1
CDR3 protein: CASSQDVGTGGPQGDF
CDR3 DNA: TGTGCCAGCAGCCAAGATGTCGGGACAGGGGGTCCTCAGGGCGACTTC

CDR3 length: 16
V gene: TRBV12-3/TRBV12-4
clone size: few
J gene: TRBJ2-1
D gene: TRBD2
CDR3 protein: CASSFGLASSYNEQFF
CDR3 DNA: TGTGCCAGCAGTTTCGGACTAGCTAGCTCCTACAATGAGCAGTTCTTC

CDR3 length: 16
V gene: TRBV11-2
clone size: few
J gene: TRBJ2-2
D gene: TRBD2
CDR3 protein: CASSLGAGGSTGELFF
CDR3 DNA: TGTGCCAGCAGCTTAGGGGCGGGGGGAAGCACCGGGGAGCTGTTTTTT

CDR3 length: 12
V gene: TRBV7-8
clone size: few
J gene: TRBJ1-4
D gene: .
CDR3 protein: CASSLANGRLFF
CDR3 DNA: TGTGCCAGCAGCTTAGCCAACGGCCGGCTGTTTTTT

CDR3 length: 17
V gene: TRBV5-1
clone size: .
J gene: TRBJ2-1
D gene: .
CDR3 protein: CASSKRNSRDTYNEQFF
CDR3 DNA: TGCGCCAGCAGCAAGCGGAACTCGAGGGACACCTACAATGAGCAGTTCTTC

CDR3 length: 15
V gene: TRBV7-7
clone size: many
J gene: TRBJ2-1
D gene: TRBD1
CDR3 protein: CASSRGQGSYNEQFF
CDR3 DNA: TGTGCTAGCAGCCGTGGACAGGGATCCTACAATGAGCAGTTCTTC

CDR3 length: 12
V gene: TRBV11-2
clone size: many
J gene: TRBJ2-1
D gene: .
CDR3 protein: CASSAPGDEQFF
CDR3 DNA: TGTGCCAGCAGCGCCCCCGGGGATGAGCAGTTCTTC

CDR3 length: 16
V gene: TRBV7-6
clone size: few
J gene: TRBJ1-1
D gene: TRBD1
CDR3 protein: CASRKGGGGGNTEAFF
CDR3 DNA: TGTGCCAGCAGAAAAGGGGGAGGGGGCGGGAACACTGAAGCTTTCTTT

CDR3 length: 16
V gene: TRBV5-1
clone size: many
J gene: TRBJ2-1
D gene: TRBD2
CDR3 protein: CASSGTSGSLYNEQFF
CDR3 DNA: TGCGCCAGCAGCGGGACTAGCGGGAGCCTCTACAATGAGCAGTTCTTC

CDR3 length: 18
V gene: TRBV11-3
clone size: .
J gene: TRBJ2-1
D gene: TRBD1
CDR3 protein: CASSPGQGPTSPYNEQFF
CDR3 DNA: TGTGCCAGCAGCCCGGGACAGGGCCCAACATCCCCCTACAATGAGCAGTTCTTC

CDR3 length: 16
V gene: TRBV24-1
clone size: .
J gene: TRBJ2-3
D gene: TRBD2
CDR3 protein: CATSAASGRITDTQYF
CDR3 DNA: TGTGCCACCAGTGCCGCTAGCGGGAGGATCACAGATACGCAGTATTTT

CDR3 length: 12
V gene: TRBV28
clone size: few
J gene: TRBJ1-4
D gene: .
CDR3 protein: CASGGTNEKLFF
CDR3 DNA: TGTGCCAGCGGGGGTACTAATGAAAAACTGTTTTTT

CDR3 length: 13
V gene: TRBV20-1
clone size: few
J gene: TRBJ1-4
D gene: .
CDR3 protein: CSAKEPTNEKLFF
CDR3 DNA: TGCAGTGCAAAGGAGCCTACTAATGAAAAACTGTTTTTT

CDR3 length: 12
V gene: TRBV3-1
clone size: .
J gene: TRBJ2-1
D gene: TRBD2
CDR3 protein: CASSSWGGEQFF
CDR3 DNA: TGTGCCAGCAGCTCCTGGGGGGGTGAGCAGTTCTTC

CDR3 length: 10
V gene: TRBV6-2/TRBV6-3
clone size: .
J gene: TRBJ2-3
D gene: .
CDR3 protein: CASKGDTQYF
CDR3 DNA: TGTGCCAGCAAGGGGGATACGCAGTATTTT

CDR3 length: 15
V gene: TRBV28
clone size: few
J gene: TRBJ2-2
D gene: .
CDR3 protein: CASSGPGLVTGELFF
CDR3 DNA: TGTGCCAGCAGCGGACCGGGACTGGTGACCGGGGAGCTGTTTTTT

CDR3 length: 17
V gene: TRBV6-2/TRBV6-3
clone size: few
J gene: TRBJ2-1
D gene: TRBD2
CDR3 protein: CASSYWASGGPRDEQFF
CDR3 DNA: TGTGCCAGCAGTTATTGGGCTAGCGGGGGCCCTAGGGATGAGCAGTTCTTC

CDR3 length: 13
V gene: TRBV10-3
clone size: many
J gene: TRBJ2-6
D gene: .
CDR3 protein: CAITNSGANVLTF
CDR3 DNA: TGTGCCATCACAAACTCTGGGGCCAACGTCCTGACTTTC

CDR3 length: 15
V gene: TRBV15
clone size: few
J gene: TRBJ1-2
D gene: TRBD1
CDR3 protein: CATSRSRQGAGGYTF
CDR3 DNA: TGTGCCACCAGCAGATCAAGACAGGGGGCAGGCGGCTACACCTTC